The 2 T cell receptor beta chains below come from one sample, sequenced in a study of CD8+CD57+ T cells in acquired aplastic anemia. Patients chosen for sequencing had CD8+CD57+ cells that had expanded, as shown by flow cytometry. According to the study, genomic DNA was the template for TCR beta VDJ and CDR3 profiling. TCRdb itself ran the reads through MiXCR, one entry per CDR3 protein. The data contain 160,000 or so distinct CDR3 sequences, around 47% of them singletons. What was sequenced was sorted CD4+, CD8+, or CD8+CD57+ T cells (not recorded which) from PBMCs. These receptors were collected from a human donor with aplastic anemia.

Many counts were recorded for this clonotype. This rearrangement joins TRBV7-2 to TRBJ1-1, with D possibly being TRBD1 (5 bases). Trimming stripped 5 bases from V and 4 bases from J, with 14 bases between. Germline loops: CDR1 SGHTA, CDR2 FQGNSA. There are 14 residues in the CDR3. The CDR3 nucleotides are TGTGCCAGCAGCCCACAACCGGGGGGCACTGAAGCTTTCTTT. Amino acid sequence: CASSPQPGGTEAFF.

V and J are TRBV25-1 and TRBJ2-7, with a tentative D call TRBD1 (6 bases). Germline CDR1 and CDR2: MGHDK and SYGVNS. V gave up 4 bases and J gave up 0 bases, with 7 bases separating them. The length of the CDR3 is 13 residues. The CDR3 here is CASSGTASYEQYV. The DNA of the CDR3 is TGTGCCAGCAGTGGGACAGCCTCCTACGAGCAGTACGTC.